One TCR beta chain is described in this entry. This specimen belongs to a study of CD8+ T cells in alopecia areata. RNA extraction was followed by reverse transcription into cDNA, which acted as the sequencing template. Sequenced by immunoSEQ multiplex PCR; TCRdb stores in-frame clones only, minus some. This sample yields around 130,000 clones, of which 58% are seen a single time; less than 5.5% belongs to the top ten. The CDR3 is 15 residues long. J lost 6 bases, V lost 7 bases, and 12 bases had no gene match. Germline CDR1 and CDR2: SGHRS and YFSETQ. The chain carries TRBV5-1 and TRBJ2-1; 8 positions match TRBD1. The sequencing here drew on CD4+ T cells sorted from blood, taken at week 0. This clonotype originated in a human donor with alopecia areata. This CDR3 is CASDRGEVTSNEQFF. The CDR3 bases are TGCGCCAGCGACAGGGGAGAAGTAACGAGCAATGAGCAGTTCTTC.